The TCR beta chain described here comes from a study of Ad26.COV2.S vaccination and SARS-CoV-2 variants. Assay: immunoSEQ multiplex PCR; the TCRdb copy retains only in-frame clones and omits some. The sample lists almost 400,000 clones, 70% to 90% occurring once. V lost 5 bases to trimming and J lost 0 bases, with 17 bases between them. This CDR3 region has 16 residues. CDR1 and CDR2 from the germline V gene are LNHDA and SQIVND (reference sequence). Treatment here: about 20 received Ad26.COV2.S at low or high dose, single or two shots; 5 received placebo; per-sample allocation not given. On day 63 after the first injection, vaccine and placebo recipients gave samples. The administered vaccine (an Ad26 vector) expressed Wuhan-strain SARS-CoV-2 spike.

Sequences were derived from peripheral blood, sampled in a trial of Ad26.COV2.S vaccine versus placebo. This TCR was sampled from a person aged 18-65 years who received the Ad26.COV2.S COVID-19 vaccine or a placebo. The rearrangement joins TRBV19 to TRBJ2-7, with D uncertain. Written as DNA, the CDR3 is TGTGCCAGTAGTCGCAGCCGTTGGGCGTTCTCCTACGAGCAGTACTTC. Translated: CASSRSRWAFSYEQYF.